This entry concerns a single T cell receptor (beta chain). This clonotype showed up many times. It has no known antigen specificity. Base qualities were left out, and no much larger clone turns up one base away. The data derive from a study of T-cell memory formation after mild COVID-19 (dated by TCRdb to the early 2020s). For the wider study: Most TCR sequence clusters were specific to one of the two donors. The cohort was made up of two young adult volunteers, one female and one male, who were previously healthy. T-cell clones expanding and contracting after mild COVID-19 in two donors were tracked by longitudinal TCRalpha and TCRbeta repertoire sequencing.

Ficoll-Paque density gradient centrifugation was the method used to isolate PBMCs. Sequencing took place on an Illumina NovaSeq 6000. Using 5'RACE with constant-segment primers, TCRalpha and TCRbeta cDNA libraries were constructed, with sample barcodes and unique molecular identifiers added in the process. RNA was extracted from every sample with Trizol reagent. Libraries were amplified in two PCR steps, with a second sample barcode and Illumina TruSeq adapters added in the second step. Sequencing of the libraries was done on an Illumina NovaSeq, producing 2 x 150 bp paired-end reads. In the authors' own workflow: The reads were demultiplexed and collapsed into UMI-guided consensus sequences using migec v1.2.7. With mixcr v2.1.11, UMI consensuses were aligned to TRA and TRB V and J templates and assembled into clonotypes. Clonotypes were classified as expanded or contracted when called significant by both edgeR and NoisET, with noise models trained on biological replicates. For edgeR calls, the thresholds were a false discovery rate-adjusted p below 0.01 and a log2 fold-change of 1. As an exploratory analysis of dynamics, PCA with hierarchical clustering was applied to max-normalized trajectories of the 1000 most abundant clonotypes. Separately sequenced CD4+ and CD8+ repertoires were used to assign the CD4 or CD8 phenotype of responding clones. In-frame beta chains were kept once TCRdb had trimmed the public reads at Q25 with fastp and called clones with MiXCR. Records with the same CDR3 protein are collapsed into one entry carrying the most frequent genes and DNA. The V and J calls reflect TCRdb's pipeline rather than the authors' work. The sample includes around 53,000 distinct CDR3 sequences, with 12% observed a single time. The ten largest make up under 25% of the sample.

The germline V gene encodes CDR1 SGHVS and CDR2 FNYEAQ. Inclusive of the bounding cysteine and phenylalanine, the CDR3 is 16 residues long. Here the CDR3 DNA is all that survives: 48 bases in frame from base 1. V lost 2 bases and J lost 3 bases, and the count of bases not matched to a germline gene is 6. Results the study describes overall, beyond this receptor: Some responding clones were detected in pre-infection memory, which suggested that pre-existing cross-reactive memory T cells had joined the SARS-CoV-2 response. Contracting CD4+ clones were located mainly in the CM and EM memory subsets, whereas CD8+ clones were found to be enriched in EMRA. Clones that contracted from day 15 to 85 showed balanced CD4/CD8 phenotypes, whereas a second wave of clones that expanded from day 15 to 37 leaned towards CD4+. The study covered only two mild cases, and larger cohorts including severe cases with pre-infection samples were considered necessary. Whether the second-wave clones peaking on day 37 were SARS-CoV-2 specific was not confirmed.

The chain is encoded by TRBV7-6 joined to TRBJ2-3, with 9 bases in between that match TRBD2. What was sequenced was PBMCs or a T cell subset sorted from them (not recorded which). This receptor was obtained from a man between 18 and 35 years old who had mild COVID-19 (a few samples of this study predate the infection). The sample titles of this study are shuffled in the database, so cell type and time point are left out; the donor was told from shared clones. The DNA sequence is as follows: TGTGCCAGCAGCTTAATAACGAGCGGGGGGACAGATACGCAGTATTTT. This gives the protein CASSLITSGGTDTQYF.